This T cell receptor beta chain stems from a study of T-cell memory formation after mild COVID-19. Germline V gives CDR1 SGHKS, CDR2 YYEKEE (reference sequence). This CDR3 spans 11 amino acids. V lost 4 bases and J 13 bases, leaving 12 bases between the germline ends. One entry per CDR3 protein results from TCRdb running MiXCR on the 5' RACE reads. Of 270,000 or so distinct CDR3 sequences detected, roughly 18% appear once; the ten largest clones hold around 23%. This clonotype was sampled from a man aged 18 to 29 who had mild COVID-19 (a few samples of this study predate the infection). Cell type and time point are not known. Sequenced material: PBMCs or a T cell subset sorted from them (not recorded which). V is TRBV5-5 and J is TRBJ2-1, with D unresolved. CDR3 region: CASSPMDLQFF. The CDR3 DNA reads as TGTGCCAGCAGCCCCATGGACCTTCAGTTCTTC.